These T cell receptor beta chains were read from a single sample in a study of T cells in Graves' hyperthyroidism and ophthalmopathy. TCRdb ran MiXCR on the multiplex PCR reads and lists one entry per CDR3 protein. The profile shows under 650,000 distinct CDR3 sequences, 15% to 20% of them singletons. Sample: blood. Every receptor here comes from a woman under 40 with Graves' hyperthyroidism. Both conserved end residues are part of each CDR3. A D gene is named only where the DNA matches it firmly. Not all rows give a size; the values are once, few, many and, for expanded clones, a class.

V gene	D gene	J gene	clone size	CDR3 protein	CDR3 DNA
TRBV2	NA	TRBJ1-4	many	CASSRQDEKLFF	TGTGCCAGCAGTCGACAAGATGAAAAACTGTTTTTT
TRBV5-1	NA	TRBJ1-1	many	CASSLGRDTEAFF	TGCGCCAGCAGCTTGGGGAGGGACACTGAAGCTTTCTTT
TRBV11-2	NA	TRBJ2-5	many	CASSFVGSETQYF	TGTGCCAGCAGCTTTGTGGGGTCGGAGACCCAGTACTTC
TRBV30	NA	TRBJ2-7	NA	CAWSVPRDIEYEQYF	TGTGCCTGGAGTGTACCCAGGGACATCGAGTACGAGCAGTACTTC
TRBV5-1	NA	TRBJ2-3	many	CASSLNMDPRADTQYF	TGCGCCAGCAGCCTAAACATGGACCCCCGCGCCGATACGCAGTATTTT
TRBV28	TRBD2	TRBJ2-4	NA	CASSLGGAGDGWDIQYF	TGTGCCAGCAGTTTGGGGGGAGCGGGAGATGGGTGGGACATTCAGTACTTC
TRBV6-2/TRBV6-3	TRBD1	TRBJ1-1	many	CASSSPTGGITEAFF	TGTGCCAGCAGTTCCCCTACAGGGGGGATCACTGAAGCTTTCTTT
TRBV6-5	NA	TRBJ1-2	NA	CASSYSRRENYGYTF	TGTGCCAGCAGTTACTCAAGGAGGGAGAACTATGGCTACACCTTC
TRBV27	NA	TRBJ1-3	few	CASRTAGASGNTIYF	TGTGCCAGCAGGACCGCTGGGGCCTCGGGAAACACCATATATTTT
TRBV6-1	NA	TRBJ2-7	NA	CASSGLISYEQYF	TGTGCCAGCAGTGGACTGATTTCCTACGAGCAGTACTTC
TRBV7-9	NA	TRBJ2-1	few	CASSDRGAPNEQFF	TGTGCCAGCAGCGATCGGGGAGCCCCCAATGAGCAGTTCTTC
TRBV6-2/TRBV6-3	NA	TRBJ1-2	many	CASSLRRDGWYGYTF	TGTGCCAGCAGTTTACGGAGGGACGGATGGTATGGCTACACCTTC
TRBV9	TRBD2	TRBJ2-1	NA	CASSLSGRTAEQFF	TGTGCCAGCAGCTTAAGCGGGAGAACCGCCGAGCAGTTCTTC
TRBV7-2	TRBD1	TRBJ2-6	few	CASSLVGTGNDGANVLTF	TGTGCCAGCAGCTTAGTGGGGACAGGGAACGATGGGGCCAACGTCCTGACTTTC